What follows are 31 T cell receptor beta chains derived from one specimen sequenced in a study of Ad26.COV2.S vaccination and SARS-CoV-2 variants. Sequenced by immunoSEQ multiplex PCR; TCRdb stores in-frame clones only, minus some. The data hold about 390,000 clones, with about nine tenths observed a single time. Specified treatment: roughly 19 received Ad26.COV2.S at low or high dose, single or two shots; 5 received placebo; per-sample allocation not given. The samples date from day 63 after the first vaccine or placebo injection. This material consisted of peripheral blood, taken in a trial of Ad26.COV2.S vaccine versus placebo. The receptors originated from a person between 18 and 60 years old who received the Ad26.COV2.S COVID-19 vaccine or a placebo.

This chain links TRBV29-1 with TRBJ1-5; D remains ambiguous. Germline assignment: CDR1 SQVTM and CDR2 ANQGSEA. Trimming took 2 bases from V and 7 from J, leaving 12 bases between them. There are 13 residues in the CDR3. The CDR3 region is CSVEMIPGQPQHF. The CDR3 DNA follows: TGCAGCGTTGAAATGATTCCGGGACAGCCCCAGCATTTT.

The J gene is TRBJ2-5, the V gene TRBV2; 8 bases line up with TRBD1. Germline CDR1 SNHLY, CDR2 FYNNEI. The CDR3 spans 15 residues. The ends lost 2 bases at V and 4 bases at J; junction bases unmatched: 6. This CDR3 reads CASSESRTGGETQYF. Written as DNA, the CDR3 is TGTGCCAGCAGTGAAAGTAGAACAGGGGGAGAGACCCAGTACTTC.

This clone was observed a single time. The V and J genes are TRBV6-5 and TRBJ1-2; 7 bases map to TRBD1. V lost 2 bases, J lost 6 bases, and 6 bases stayed unmatched. From germline, CDR1 is MNHEY and CDR2 SVGAGI. The CDR3 spans 14 residues. This CDR3 reads CASSYMGQLDGYTF. CDR3 bases: TGTGCCAGCAGTTACATGGGACAGTTAGATGGCTACACCTTC.

This clone was picked up one time. The V and J genes are TRBV13 and TRBJ2-5; 10 positions match TRBD2. CDR1 is PRHDT and CDR2 is FYEKMQ in the germline V gene (reference sequence). V lost 5 bases, J lost 5 bases, and 11 bases stayed unmatched. This CDR3 comprises 16 residues. The CDR3, as DNA: TGTGCCAGCAGCCATGCTAGCGGGGGTATTTGGGAGACCCAGTACTTC. It encodes CASSHASGGIWETQYF.

The chain carries TRBV19 and TRBJ1-4; 8 bases map to TRBD1. V trimming: 4 bases; J trimming: 5 bases; junction bases outside the gene matches: 12. CDR3 length: 17 amino acids. Germline CDR1 LNHDA, CDR2 SQIVND (reference sequence). Here the CDR3 reads CASSKRGRGLPNEKLFF. The DNA for the CDR3 is TGTGCCAGTAGTAAGAGGGGCAGGGGGCTCCCAAATGAAAAACTGTTTTTT. Variable domain in full (rest from reference TRBV19 and TRBJ1-4): DGGITQSPKYLFRKEGQNVTLSCEQNLNHDAMYWYRQDPGQGLRLIYYSQIVNDFQKGDIAEGYSVSREKKESFPLTVTSAQKNPTAFYLCASSKRGRGLPNEKLFFGSGTQLSVL.

This clone was counted a single time. The chain employs TRBV7-6 and TRBJ2-2; 7 positions agree with TRBD2. The CDR3 is made up of 16 amino acids. V lost 5 bases to trimming and J lost 0 bases; unmatched junction nucleotides: 6. Germline CDR1 is SGHVS and CDR2 is FNYEAQ. The CDR3 region has the DNA TGTGCCAGCAGCCAGTCCGGGAGGACGAACACCGGGGAGCTGTTTTTT. Its translation is CASSQSGRTNTGELFF.

The rearrangement joins TRBV18 to TRBJ1-2; D call uncertain. Germline CDR1 reads KGHSH; CDR2 reads LQKENI. Trimming left V 1 base short and J 8 bases short, with 14 bases between. The CDR3 has 14 residues. The CDR3 loop reads CASSPQDRGFGYTF. The CDR3 DNA sequence: TGTGCCAGCTCACCACAGGACCGGGGTTTCGGCTACACCTTC. The full variable domain, completed using reference TRBV18 and TRBJ1-2, is NAGVMQNPRHLVRRRGQEARLRCSPMKGHSHVYWYRQLPEEGLKFMVYLQKENIIDESGMPKERFSAEFPKEGPSILRIQQVVRGDSAAYFCASSPQDRGFGYTFGSGTRLTVV.

The chain links TRBV11-2 to TRBJ2-3; 8 positions agree with TRBD2. The V segment lost 0 bases and the J segment 0 bases; nucleotides outside the gene matches: 14. Germline CDR1 and CDR2: SGHAT and FQNNGV. The CDR3 extends over 20 amino acids. Here the CDR3 reads CASSLDPGSSGAGSTDTQYF. The CDR3 DNA sequence: TGTGCCAGCAGCTTAGATCCGGGGAGTAGCGGGGCGGGGAGCACAGATACGCAGTATTTT.

This chain joins TRBV6-6 and TRBJ1-5, with D uncertain. This CDR3 region has 15 residues. Trimming took 1 base from V and 2 from J, leaving 9 bases between them. The germline V gene encodes CDR1 MNHNY and CDR2 SVGAGI (reference sequence). CDR3 region: CASSYWPGGNQPQHF. In nucleotides, the CDR3 is TGTGCCAGCAGTTACTGGCCTGGGGGCAATCAGCCCCAGCATTTT.

This rearrangement joins TRBV6-4 to TRBJ2-5, with a possible D match to TRBD2 (7 bases). This CDR3 region has 15 residues. Germline V CDR1 and CDR2: MRHNA, SNTAGT. V was clipped by 6 bases and J by 5 bases, with 19 bases between them. The CDR3 region has the DNA TGTGCCAGCAGACAAACAGGGAGGGTCGGGGAGACCCAGTACTTC. This encodes CASRQTGRVGETQYF.

The chain recombines TRBV6-2 or TRBV6-3 with TRBJ1-5; D not resolved. V was clipped by 2 bases and J by 6 bases, with 11 bases between them. The CDR3 covers 14 residues. The germline V gene has CDR1 MNHEY and CDR2 SVGEGT. The CDR3 loop is CASSYGELGQPQHF. In nucleotides, the CDR3 is TGTGCCAGCAGTTACGGGGAGTTAGGTCAGCCCCAGCATTTT.

The chain recombines TRBV4-1 with TRBJ1-3, with TRBD1 matching 7 bases. After removal of 0 bases from V and 2 bases from J, the junction contained 1 base not matched to a gene. This CDR3 spans 15 amino acids. Per germline, CDR1 MGHRA and CDR2 YSYEKL. Written as DNA, the CDR3 is TGCGCCAGCAGCCAAGACACAGGGGCTGGAAACACCATATATTTT. This codes for CASSQDTGAGNTIYF.

The V call is TRBV2, the J call TRBJ1-5; D is perhaps TRBD1 (5 bases). The CDR3 runs to 13 residues. Germline CDR1 and CDR2: SNHLY and FYNNEI. Trimming left V 5 bases short and J 3 bases short, with 8 bases between. CDR3 region: CASSSTDNQPQHF. CDR3 sequence (DNA): TGTGCCAGCAGTTCGACAGACAATCAGCCCCAGCATTTT.

This sequence joins TRBV2 and TRBJ1-5, with D uncertain. The CDR3 is 14 residues long. From germline, CDR1 is SNHLY and CDR2 FYNNEI. V was clipped by 4 bases and J by 4 bases, with 11 bases between them. CDR3 DNA sequence: TGTGCCAGCAGTGTCGATAGCGGGAATCAGCCCCAGCATTTT. This gives the protein CASSVDSGNQPQHF.

This clone was detected only a few times. The chain carries TRBV7-8 and TRBJ2-7; 10 positions match TRBD2. The CDR3 extends over 14 amino acids. The J segment lost 2 bases and the V segment lost 5 bases, leaving 3 bases of the junction unmatched. Germline CDR1 SGHVS, CDR2 FQNEAQ. CDR3 DNA sequence: TGTGCCAGCAGCCCACTAGCGGGGCCCTACGAGCAGTACTTC. As protein: CASSPLAGPYEQYF.

V and J are TRBV3-1 (or the pseudogene TRBV3-2) and TRBJ1-2, with D unresolved. The V gene's germline CDR1 is LGHDT and CDR2 YNNKEL (reference sequence). This CDR3 comprises 13 residues. V lost 1 base and J lost 5, with 8 bases in between. CDR3 sequence reads: CASSQAVGYGYTF. In DNA, the CDR3 is TGTGCCAGCAGCCAAGCGGTGGGATATGGCTACACCTTC.

The rearrangement joins TRBV6-5 to TRBJ2-7; 10 nucleotides line up with TRBD1. Germline CDR1 and CDR2: MNHEY and SVGAGI. The CDR3 contains 15 residues. V shed 5 bases, J shed 3 bases, and the junction held 7 bases outside the gene matches. The CDR3: CASSSRDRGYYEQYF. CDR3 DNA: TGTGCCAGCAGTAGCCGGGACAGGGGATACTACGAGCAGTACTTC.

This chain joins TRBV2 and TRBJ2-7; D not resolved. The CDR3 has 12 residues. CDR1 is SNHLY, CDR2 FYNNEI, per germline. The V end lost 5 bases, the J end lost 3 bases, and 8 bases lay between the germline ends. This chain's CDR3 is CASSSLHYEQYF. DNA of the CDR3: TGTGCCAGCAGTTCACTACACTACGAGCAGTACTTC.

The genes are TRBV12-3 or TRBV12-4 and TRBJ2-3, with D unresolved. Trimming cost V 5 bases and J 9 bases, with 12 bases left between them. The CDR3 is made up of 12 amino acids. The CDR3 loop is CASSQAGYTQYF. The CDR3 nucleotides read TGTGCCAGCAGTCAGGCCGGGTACACGCAGTATTTT.

This chain connects TRBV18 to TRBJ1-6; D unresolved. Trimming pared 6 bases from V and 7 bases from J, leaving 10 bases between. The germline V gene encodes CDR1 KGHSH and CDR2 LQKENI. The CDR3 sequence is 13 residues long. This CDR3 reads CASSVQANSPLHF. The DNA of the CDR3 is TGTGCCAGCTCTGTCCAGGCGAATTCACCCCTCCACTTT.

The chain has TRBV6-5 and TRBJ1-4, with D possibly matching TRBD1 (6 bases). V was clipped by 8 bases and J by 5 bases, with 15 bases between them. Germline-derived CDR1 and CDR2 are MNHEY and SVGAGI. The CDR3 covers 14 residues. CDR3 sequence: CASGGAGGNEKLFF. CDR3 nucleotide sequence: TGTGCCAGCGGGGGGGCAGGAGGAAATGAAAAACTGTTTTTT.

The chain uses TRBV19 and TRBJ1-3; D perhaps matches TRBD1 (6 bases). Per the germline V gene, CDR1 is LNHDA and CDR2 is SQIVND (reference sequence). The CDR3 is made up of 17 amino acids. Trimming took 3 bases from V and 0 from J, leaving 15 bases between them. CDR3 nucleotide sequence: TGTGCCAGTAGTATCGGGGGCTGGGTCTTCTCTGGAAACACCATATATTTT. This translates into CASSIGGWVFSGNTIYF.

J is TRBJ2-2 and V is TRBV7-2; weak D call: TRBD2 (6 bases). The germline V gene encodes CDR1 SGHTA and CDR2 FQGNSA. Trimming removed 5 bases from V and 2 bases from J, with 15 bases in between. The CDR3 consists of 16 residues. The CDR3 nucleotides are TGTGCCAGCAGCGAACCGGGACTCTCAAACACCGGGGAGCTGTTTTTT. Protein product: CASSEPGLSNTGELFF.

The genes are TRBV19 and TRBJ1-4, with D hard to call. CDR1 is LNHDA, CDR2 SQIVND, per germline (reference sequence). The V end lost 5 bases, the J end lost 0 bases, and 7 bases lay between the germline ends. This CDR3 has 14 amino acids. DNA of the CDR3: TGTGCCAGTAGTCTGGGCCCAACTAATGAAAAACTGTTTTTT. This sequence encodes CASSLGPTNEKLFF.

As concerns this clone: Its ends do not fully match the called genes, so a read error is possible. The chain recombines TRBV7-8 with TRBJ1-2; D unresolved. The V gene's germline CDR1 is SGHVS and CDR2 FQNEAQ. The CDR3 is 14 amino acids. The CDR3, as DNA: TGTGCCAGCAGCCTTAGAGGGAGGTACTATGACTACACCTTC. Residues: CASSLRGRYYDYTF.

This clone was seen only a few times. This CDR3 is CATSDTGHGYTF. The CDR3, as DNA: TGTGCCACCAGTGATACAGGGCATGGCTACACCTTC. The rearrangement uses TRBV24-1 and TRBJ1-2, with D perhaps TRBD1 (6 bases). Trimming pared 3 bases from V and 6 bases from J, leaving 7 bases between. This CDR3 is built from 12 residues. CDR1 and CDR2 from the germline V gene are KGHDR and SFDVKD.

The J gene is TRBJ2-3, the V gene TRBV3-1 (or the pseudogene TRBV3-2); 14 bases line up with TRBD2. Germline lookup yields CDR1 LGHDT and CDR2 YNNKEL (reference sequence). Unmatched junction bases numbered 5, after V lost 1 base and J lost 5 bases. The CDR3 has 17 residues. The CDR3 DNA is TGTGCCAGCAGCCAAGTGAGACTAGCGGGGGGGCTAGATACGCAGTATTTT. It codes for CASSQVRLAGGLDTQYF.

The chain recombines TRBV6-5 with TRBJ2-7, with D perhaps TRBD1 (6 bases). The CDR3 spans 14 residues. Trimming took 11 bases from V and 0 from J, leaving 17 bases between them. Germline V gene sequence: CDR1 MNHEY, CDR2 SVGAGI. The CDR3 sequence is CAVRGHPTSYEQYF. The CDR3 DNA follows: TGTGCCGTCAGGGGACACCCAACCTCCTACGAGCAGTACTTC.

In this sample, this clone turned up once. The V call is TRBV29-1, the J call TRBJ2-2; TRBD1 agrees at 7 bases. CDR1 is SQVTM and CDR2 is ANQGSEA in the germline V gene. This CDR3 comprises 14 residues. After removal of 7 bases from V and 7 bases from J, the junction contained 12 bases not matched to a gene. The CDR3 region has the DNA TGCAGCGCCCGCCGAGACAGGGAAATCGGGGAGCTGTTTTTT. Translating gives CSARRDREIGELFF.

The gene calls are TRBV10-3 and TRBJ2-2; D not resolved. Germline CDR1 is ENHRY and CDR2 is SYGVKD. The CDR3 is made up of 11 amino acids. V lost 4 bases and J lost 4, with 1 base in between. This chain's CDR3 is CAISGTGELFF. DNA of the CDR3: TGTGCCATCAGTGGCACCGGGGAGCTGTTTTTT.

Only a few counts were recorded for this clone. The chain links TRBV25-1 to TRBJ1-1; possible D gene TRBD1, 5 bases. Germline CDR1 is MGHDK and CDR2 is SYGVNS. The CDR3 totals 14 residues. The V and J ends lost 3 bases and 1 base respectively, with 9 bases between them. CDR3 sequence: CASSELTGNTEAFF. In DNA, the CDR3 is TGTGCCAGCAGTGAGCTTACAGGGAACACTGAAGCTTTCTTT.